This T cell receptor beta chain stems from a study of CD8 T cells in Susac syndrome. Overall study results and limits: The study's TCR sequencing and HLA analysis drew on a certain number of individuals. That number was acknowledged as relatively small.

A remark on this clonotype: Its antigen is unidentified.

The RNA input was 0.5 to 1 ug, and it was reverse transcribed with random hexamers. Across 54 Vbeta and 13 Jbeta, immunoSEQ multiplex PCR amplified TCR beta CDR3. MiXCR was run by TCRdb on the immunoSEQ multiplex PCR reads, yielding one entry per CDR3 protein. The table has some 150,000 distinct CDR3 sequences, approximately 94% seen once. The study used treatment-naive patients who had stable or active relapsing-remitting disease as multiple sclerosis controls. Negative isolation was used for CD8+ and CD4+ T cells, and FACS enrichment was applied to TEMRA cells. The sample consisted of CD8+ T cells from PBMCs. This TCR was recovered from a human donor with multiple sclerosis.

CDR3 protein: CASSINSPLHF. CDR3 nucleotides: TGTGCCAGCAGCATTAATTCACCCCTCCACTTT. This sequence joins TRBV7-9 and TRBJ1-6; D gene unclear. From germline, CDR1 is SEHNR and CDR2 FQNEAQ (reference sequence). Trimming stripped 5 bases from V and 6 bases from J, with 2 bases between. The length of the CDR3 is 11 residues.